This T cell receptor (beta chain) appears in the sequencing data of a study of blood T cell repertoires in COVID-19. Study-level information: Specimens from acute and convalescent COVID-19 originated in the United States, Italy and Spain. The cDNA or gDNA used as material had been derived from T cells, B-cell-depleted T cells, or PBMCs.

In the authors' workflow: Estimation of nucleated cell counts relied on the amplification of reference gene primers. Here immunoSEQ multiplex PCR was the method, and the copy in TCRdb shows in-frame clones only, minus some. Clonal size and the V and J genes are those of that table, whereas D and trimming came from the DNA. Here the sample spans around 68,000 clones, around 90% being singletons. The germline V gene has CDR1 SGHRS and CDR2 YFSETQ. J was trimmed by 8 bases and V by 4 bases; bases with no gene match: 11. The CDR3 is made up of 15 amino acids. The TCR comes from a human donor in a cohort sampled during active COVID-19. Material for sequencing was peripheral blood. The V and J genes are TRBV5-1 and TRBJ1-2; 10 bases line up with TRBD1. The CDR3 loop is CASSPNTGQGGGYTF. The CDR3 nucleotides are TGCGCCAGCAGCCCCAATACTGGACAGGGGGGCGGCTACACCTTC.